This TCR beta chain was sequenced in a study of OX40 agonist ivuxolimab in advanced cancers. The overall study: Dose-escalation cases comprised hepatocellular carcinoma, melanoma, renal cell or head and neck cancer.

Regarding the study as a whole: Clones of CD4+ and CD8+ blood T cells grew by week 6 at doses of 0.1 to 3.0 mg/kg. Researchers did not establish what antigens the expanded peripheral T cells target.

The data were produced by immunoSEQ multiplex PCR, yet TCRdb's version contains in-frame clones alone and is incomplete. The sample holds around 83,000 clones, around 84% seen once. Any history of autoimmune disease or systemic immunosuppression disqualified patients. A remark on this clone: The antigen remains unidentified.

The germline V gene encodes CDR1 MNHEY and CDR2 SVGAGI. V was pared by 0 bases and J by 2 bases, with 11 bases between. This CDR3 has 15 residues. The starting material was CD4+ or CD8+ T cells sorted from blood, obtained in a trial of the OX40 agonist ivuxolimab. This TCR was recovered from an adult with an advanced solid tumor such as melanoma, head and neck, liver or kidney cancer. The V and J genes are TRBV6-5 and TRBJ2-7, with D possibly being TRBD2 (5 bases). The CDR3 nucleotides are TGTGCCAGCAGTTACTCGAACCAGCGGCCCTACGAGCAGTACTTC. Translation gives CASSYSNQRPYEQYF.